The 10 T cell receptor beta chains reported below all come from one sample, sequenced in a study of long-term antiretroviral therapy in people with HIV. Run at survey level, the immunoSEQ assay was version v3.0. The method was immunoSEQ multiplex PCR; TCRdb's version includes in-frame clones alone and lacks a portion of them. Seen here are approximately 21,000 clones, 88% observed once, and the top ten hold roughly 3.6%. The sequenced sample was unsorted PBMCs, obtained 2.3 years after starting antiretroviral therapy. These receptors were obtained from a man aged 60 to 69 with HIV.

The V and J genes are TRBV2 and TRBJ1-5; D is undetermined. CDR3 length equals 14 residues. CDR1 is SNHLY and CDR2 is FYNNEI in the germline V gene. Between the trimmed V and J ends, which lost 7 bases and 1 base, there was a span of 11 bases. The DNA of the CDR3 is TGTGCCAGCATGGCCTTTCTGAGCAATCAGCCCCAGCATTTT. Translating it yields CASMAFLSNQPQHF. Combining the CDR3 with reference TRBV2 and TRBJ1-5 gives the whole variable domain EPEVTQTPSHQVTQMGQEVILRCVPISNHLYFYWYRQILGQKVEFLVSFYNNEISEKSEIFDDQFSVERPDGSNFTLKIRSTKLEDSAMYFCASMAFLSNQPQHFGDGTRLSIL.

The chain's CDR3 is CASNPGTLADMNTEAFF. The CDR3 DNA is TGTGCCAGCAACCCCGGGACGTTGGCCGACATGAACACTGAAGCTTTCTTT. The V gene is TRBV7-9, the J gene TRBJ1-1, with a weak D call TRBD1 (5 bases). Per the germline V gene, CDR1 is SEHNR and CDR2 is FQNEAQ (reference sequence). The ends were cut back, 7 bases at V and 0 bases at J, with 21 bases in the middle. The CDR3 runs to 17 residues.

A few counts support this clone. The same CDR3 arises from other DNA sequences in this sample as well. As DNA, the CDR3 is TGCGCCAGCAGCCAAGGGAACTATGGCTACACCTTC. Its translation is CASSQGNYGYTF. The V gene is TRBV4-1, the J gene TRBJ1-2, with unresolved D. Germline CDR1 MGHRA, CDR2 YSYEKL. Trimming took off 1 base at V and 2 bases at J, with 2 bases between the two ends. The CDR3 is made up of 12 amino acids.

The rearrangement uses TRBV7-9 and TRBJ2-1, with D hard to call. The V end was cut by 11 bases, the J end by 5 bases, with 16 bases between. The germline CDR1 and CDR2 sequences are SEHNR and FQNEAQ (reference sequence). There are 13 residues in the CDR3. The CDR3 nucleotides read TGTGCCTTAACAAACACAGCCAACAATGAGCAGTTCTTC. It yields the protein CALTNTANNEQFF. Variable domain in full (rest from reference TRBV7-9 and TRBJ2-1): DTGVSQNPRHKITKRGQNVTFRCDPISEHNRLYWYRQTLGQGPEFLTYFQNEAQLEKSRLLSDRFSAERPKGSFSTLEIQRTEQGDSAMYLCALTNTANNEQFFGPGTRLTVL.

This clone was seen only a few times. The genes are TRBV10-1 and TRBJ1-1; D is possibly TRBD1 (5 bases). CDR1 is WNHNN, CDR2 SYGVQD, per germline (reference sequence). This CDR3 spans 13 amino acids. The V and J ends lost 6 bases and 4 bases respectively, with 12 bases between them. As DNA, the CDR3 is TGCGCCAGCAGCAGCTATCAGGGCACTGAAGCTTTCTTT. Its translation is CASSSYQGTEAFF.

The V call is TRBV28, the J call TRBJ1-5; 7 bases align to TRBD1. The CDR3 spans 14 residues. With 8 bases clipped from V and 5 bases from J, the junction kept 9 bases outside the gene matches. The germline CDR1 and CDR2 sequences are MDHEN and SYDVKM. The CDR3: CASLTGTVYQPQHF. CDR3 nucleotides: TGTGCCAGCCTGACCGGGACAGTCTATCAGCCCCAGCATTTT.

The chain couples TRBV5-1 to TRBJ2-6; D remains ambiguous. Germline CDR1 SGHRS, CDR2 YFSETQ. The CDR3 extends over 16 amino acids. V shed 0 bases and J shed 2 bases, with 9 bases lying between them. CDR3 amino acids: CASSLGNRPGANVLTF. The CDR3, as DNA: TGCGCCAGCAGCTTGGGCAACAGACCTGGGGCCAACGTCCTGACTTTC.

V gene TRBV7-9 combines with J gene TRBJ1-5; 11 bases align to TRBD1. The length of the CDR3 is 13 residues. After removal of 8 bases from V and 7 bases from J, the junction contained 4 bases not matched to a gene. The V gene's germline CDR1 is SEHNR and CDR2 FQNEAQ (reference sequence). The CDR3 region has the DNA TGTGCCAGCGGACAGGGGGCAGGGCAGCCCCAGCATTTT. Translated: CASGQGAGQPQHF.

This clone turned up a few times. The rearrangement links TRBV2 to TRBJ1-5, with 9 bases lining up with TRBD1. The CDR3 spans 15 residues. CDR1 and CDR2 from the germline V gene are SNHLY and FYNNEI. Losses at the gene ends were 5 bases for V and 0 bases for J; bases not matched to a gene: 2. The CDR3 coding sequence is TGTGCCAGCAGTTGGGGACAGGGTAGCAATCAGCCCCAGCATTTT. Protein product: CASSWGQGSNQPQHF.

The chain employs TRBV6-4 and TRBJ2-3; a possible D gene is TRBD1 (6 bases). This CDR3 region has 14 residues. Germline V CDR1 and CDR2: MRHNA, SNTAGT. Trimming pared 6 bases from V and 2 bases from J, leaving 12 bases between. CDR3 in amino acids: CASRAGQFTDTQYF. In DNA, the CDR3 is TGTGCCAGCAGGGCCGGACAGTTCACAGATACGCAGTATTTT.